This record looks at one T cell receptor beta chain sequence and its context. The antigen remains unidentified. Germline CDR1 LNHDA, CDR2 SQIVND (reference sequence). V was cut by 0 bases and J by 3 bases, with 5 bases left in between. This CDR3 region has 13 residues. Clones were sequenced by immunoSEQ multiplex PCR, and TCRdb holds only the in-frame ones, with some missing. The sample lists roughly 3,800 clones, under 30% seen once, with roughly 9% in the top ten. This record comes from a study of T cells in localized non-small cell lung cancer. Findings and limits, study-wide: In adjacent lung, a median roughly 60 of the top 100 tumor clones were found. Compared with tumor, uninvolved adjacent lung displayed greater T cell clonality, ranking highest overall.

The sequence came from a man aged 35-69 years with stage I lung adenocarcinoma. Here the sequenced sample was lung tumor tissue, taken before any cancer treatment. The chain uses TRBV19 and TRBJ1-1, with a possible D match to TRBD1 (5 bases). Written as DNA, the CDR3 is TGTGCCAGTAGTATAGAAGGGGACACTGAAGCTTTCTTT. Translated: CASSIEGDTEAFF.